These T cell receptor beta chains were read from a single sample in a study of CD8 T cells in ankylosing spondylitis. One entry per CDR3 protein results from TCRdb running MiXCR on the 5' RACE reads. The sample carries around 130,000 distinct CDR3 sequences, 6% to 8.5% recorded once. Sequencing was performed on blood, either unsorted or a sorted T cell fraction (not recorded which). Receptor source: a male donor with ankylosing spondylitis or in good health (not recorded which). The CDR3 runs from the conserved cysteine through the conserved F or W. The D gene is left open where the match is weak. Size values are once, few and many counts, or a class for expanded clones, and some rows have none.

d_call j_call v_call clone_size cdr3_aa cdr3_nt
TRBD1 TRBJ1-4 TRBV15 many CATSSKPPGQGEKLFF TGTGCCACCAGCAGTAAGCCCCCGGGACAGGGTGAAAAACTGTTTTTT
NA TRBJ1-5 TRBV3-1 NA CASSRGLGWEQPQHF TGTGCCAGCAGCCGGGGCCTAGGGTGGGAGCAGCCCCAGCATTTT
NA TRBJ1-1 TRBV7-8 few CASSFAPRAGTEAFF TGTGCCAGCAGCTTCGCCCCACGGGCAGGCACTGAAGCTTTCTTT
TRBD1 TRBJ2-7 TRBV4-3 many CASSQDQRTGNEQYF TGCGCCAGCAGCCAGGATCAAAGGACAGGGAACGAGCAGTACTTC
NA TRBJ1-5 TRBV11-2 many CASSFGDNQPQHF TGTGCCAGCAGCTTTGGGGACAATCAGCCCCAGCATTTT
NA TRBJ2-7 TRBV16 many CASSQFAGHPAYEQYF TGTGCCAGCAGCCAATTCGCCGGACACCCCGCTTACGAGCAGTACTTC
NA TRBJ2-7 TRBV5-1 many CASSRTRQYEQYF TGCGCCAGCAGCAGAACCCGGCAGTACGAGCAGTACTTC
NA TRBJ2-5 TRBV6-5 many CASSYGGQETQYF TGTGCCAGCAGTTACGGCGGTCAGGAGACCCAGTACTTC
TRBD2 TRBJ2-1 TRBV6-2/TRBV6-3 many CASRLWGGSSYNEQFF TGTGCCAGCAGACTATGGGGCGGGAGCTCCTACAATGAGCAGTTCTTC
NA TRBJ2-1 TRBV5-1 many CASSPGEGGGNEQFF TGCGCCAGCAGCCCTGGCGAAGGAGGGGGGAATGAGCAGTTCTTC
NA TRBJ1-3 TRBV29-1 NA CSVQVPGSGNTIYF TGCAGCGTTCAGGTGCCCGGGTCGGGAAACACCATATATTTT
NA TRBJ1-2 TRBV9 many CASSGGTARDYGYTF TGTGCCAGCAGCGGTGGGACTGCGAGAGACTATGGCTACACCTTC
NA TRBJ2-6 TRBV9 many CASSPLVGPSGANVLTF TGTGCCAGCAGCCCTCTGGTCGGGCCCTCTGGGGCCAACGTCCTGACTTTC
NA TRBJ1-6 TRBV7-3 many CASSSQGSNSPLHF TGTGCCAGCAGCTCTCAGGGGTCTAATTCACCCCTCCACTTT
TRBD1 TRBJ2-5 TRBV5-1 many CASSSSTGSETQYF TGCGCCAGCAGCTCCTCGACAGGGTCGGAGACCCAGTACTTC
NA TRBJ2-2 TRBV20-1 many CSARSFWTGELFF TGCAGTGCTAGATCGTTTTGGACCGGGGAGCTGTTTTTT
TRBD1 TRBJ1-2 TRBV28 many CASSIGPAAGGGYTF TGTGCCAGCAGTATCGGCCCGGCGGCAGGGGGCGGCTACACCTTC
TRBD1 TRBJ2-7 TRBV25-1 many CASSSFAGGRDEQYF TGTGCCAGCAGTTCCTTCGCAGGGGGCCGGGACGAGCAGTACTTC
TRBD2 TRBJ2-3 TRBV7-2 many CASTRGRAPTSTDTQYF TGTGCCAGCACGCGCGGGAGGGCACCCACGAGCACAGATACGCAGTATTTT
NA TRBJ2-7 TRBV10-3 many CAIADTYEQYF TGTGCCATCGCCGACACCTACGAGCAGTACTTC
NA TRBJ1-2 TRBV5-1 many CASSLSHMSTYYGYTF TGCGCCAGCAGCTTGTCCCACATGAGCACCTACTATGGCTACACCTTC
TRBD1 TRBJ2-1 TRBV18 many CASSPQSDITGAEQFF TGTGCCAGCTCACCTCAAAGCGATATAACAGGGGCAGAGCAGTTCTTC
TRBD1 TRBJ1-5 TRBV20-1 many CSAIQGASNQPQHF TGCAGTGCGATACAGGGGGCTAGCAATCAGCCCCAGCATTTT
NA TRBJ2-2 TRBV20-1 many CSARDQGRHGTGELFF TGCAGTGCTAGAGATCAGGGCCGTCACGGGACCGGGGAGCTGTTTTTT
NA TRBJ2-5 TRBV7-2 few CASSTGTVTETQYF TGTGCCAGCAGCACCGGGACCGTAACAGAGACCCAGTACTTC
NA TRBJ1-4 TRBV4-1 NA CASSQDRGEKLFF TGCGCCAGCAGCCAAGATAGGGGAGAAAAACTGTTTTTT
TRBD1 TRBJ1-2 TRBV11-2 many CASSLGSGTGFGYTF TGTGCCAGCAGCTTAGGATCCGGGACAGGGTTTGGCTACACCTTC
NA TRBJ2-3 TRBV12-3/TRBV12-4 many CASSFGRGTDTQYF TGTGCCAGCAGTTTTGGGCGAGGCACAGATACGCAGTATTTT
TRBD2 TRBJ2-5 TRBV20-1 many CSARDGLAGETQYF TGCAGTGCTAGAGATGGGCTAGCGGGAGAGACCCAGTACTTC
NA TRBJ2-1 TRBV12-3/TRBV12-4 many CASSLRVVSYNEQFF TGTGCCAGCAGTTTAAGGGTAGTTTCCTACAATGAGCAGTTCTTC
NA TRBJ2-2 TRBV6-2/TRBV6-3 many CASGETQNTGELFF TGTGCCAGCGGGGAGACTCAAAACACCGGGGAGCTGTTTTTT
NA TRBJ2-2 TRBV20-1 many CSAPLGTPDTGELFF TGCAGTGCTCCTCTCGGGACACCCGACACCGGGGAGCTGTTTTTT
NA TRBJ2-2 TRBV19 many CASSFFLALNTGELFF TGTGCCAGTAGTTTTTTCCTAGCGCTGAACACCGGGGAGCTGTTTTTT